This T cell receptor (beta chain) was sequenced in a study of cytomegalovirus exposure and HLA in healthy donors. The CDR3 has 15 amino acids. V lost 5 bases and J lost 6; bases outside the gene matches: 10. The V gene's germline CDR1 is SGHVS and CDR2 FQNEAQ. The primer mix had 60 Vbeta and 13 Jbeta primers. Data came from immunoSEQ multiplex PCR; TCRdb stores just in-frame clones and leaves some out. The profile covers about 170,000 clones, with around 80% appearing a single time and 1% to 1.5% taken by the ten largest. The clonotype originates from a boy aged 2-9 years in good health and CMV-seronegative. Source material: PBMCs. This sequence joins TRBV7-8 and TRBJ2-5; 9 positions agree with TRBD1. The CDR3 DNA sequence: TGTGCCAGCAGCGCGAACCGGGACAGGGCGAAGACCCAGTACTTC. Its protein is CASSANRDRAKTQYF.